Presented here are 10 T cell receptor beta chains from one specimen sequenced in a study of identifying expanded T cells in peripheral blood. The data were produced by immunoSEQ multiplex PCR, yet TCRdb's version contains in-frame clones alone and is incomplete. This table holds under 100,000 clones, roughly 90% found once. Specimen: blood. The receptor source for this set is a person aged 18-70 years in good health.

The V gene is TRBV27, the J gene TRBJ2-7, with D perhaps being TRBD1 or TRBD2 (6 bases each). V lost 2 bases and J lost 3, with 11 bases in between. Per germline, CDR1 MNHEY and CDR2 SMNVEV (reference sequence). The CDR3 totals 14 residues. DNA of the CDR3: TGTGCCAGCAGTTTAAGGGGGGACGGCTACGAGCAGTACTTC. Amino acid sequence: CASSLRGDGYEQYF.

The sample holds one count of this clone. The V and J genes are TRBV4-1 and TRBJ1-5, with a weak D call TRBD1 (5 bases). The CDR3 sequence is 16 residues long. From germline, CDR1 is MGHRA and CDR2 YSYEKL. V lost 1 base and J lost 2, with 12 bases in between. The CDR3 is CASSQVGQGGNQPQHF. CDR3 nucleotides: TGCGCCAGCAGCCAAGTTGGGCAGGGAGGCAATCAGCCCCAGCATTTT.

The chain joins TRBV5-1 to TRBJ1-3; no firm D call. In germline, CDR1 is SGHRS, CDR2 YFSETQ. V shed 0 bases and J shed 0 bases, with 7 bases lying between them. The CDR3 sequence is 15 residues long. The CDR3 region is CASSLAESSGNTIYF. In DNA form, the CDR3 reads TGCGCCAGCAGCTTGGCAGAAAGCTCTGGAAACACCATATATTTT.

V and J are TRBV5-4 and TRBJ2-7, with D maybe TRBD2 (5 bases). The V end was cut by 4 bases, the J end by 3 bases, with 14 bases between. Germline V gene lookup returns CDR1 SGHNT and CDR2 YYREEE (reference sequence). CDR3 size: 14 residues. The CDR3, as DNA: TGTGCCAGCAGCCCAGACGGACTCCACTACGAGCAGTACTTC. Translation: CASSPDGLHYEQYF.

V is TRBV7-8 and J is TRBJ1-5; perhaps TRBD1 as D (6 bases). Per germline, CDR1 SGHVS and CDR2 FQNEAQ. Trimming left V 5 bases short and J 3 bases short, with 14 bases between. This CDR3 comprises 15 residues. This chain's CDR3 is CASSQTTGTNQPQHF. CDR3 nucleotides: TGTGCCAGCAGCCAAACAACAGGGACCAATCAGCCCCAGCATTTT.

The chain carries TRBV2 and TRBJ2-7; TRBD1 might be the D (6 bases). The CDR3 contains 14 residues. Per the germline V gene, CDR1 is SNHLY and CDR2 is FYNNEI. V dropped 4 bases and J dropped 3 bases, with 13 bases sitting between them. CDR3 DNA sequence: TGTGCCAGCAGTGTCAATCCACAGGGCTACGAGCAGTACTTC. Translated, it gives CASSVNPQGYEQYF.

The V gene is TRBV19, the J gene TRBJ1-1; D perhaps matches TRBD1 (6 bases). The V end was cut by 5 bases, the J end by 1 base, with 23 bases between. The CDR3 has 18 residues. CDR1 and CDR2 from the germline V gene are LNHDA and SQIVND (reference sequence). CDR3 residues: CASSRLKSQGYGNTEAFF. The CDR3 coding sequence is TGTGCCAGTAGTCGGCTAAAATCTCAGGGGTATGGGAACACTGAAGCTTTCTTT.

For the CDR3, the DNA is TGTGCCAGCAGCTTGGCCTCACAAGAGACCCAGTACTTC. Translation gives CASSLASQETQYF. The V gene is TRBV7-3, the J gene TRBJ2-5; no definite D call. Trimming stripped 3 bases from V and 2 bases from J, with 7 bases between. Germline assignment: CDR1 SGHTA and CDR2 FQGTGA. The CDR3 consists of 13 residues.

The chain combines TRBV7-8 with TRBJ1-5; TRBD1 might be the D (5 bases). V gave up 4 bases and J gave up 6 bases, with 25 bases separating them. CDR1 is SGHVS, CDR2 FQNEAQ, per germline. CDR3 length: 18 amino acids. The CDR3 DNA follows: TGTGCCAGCAGCTCAAATCAAGAACCTAGGGGACCTAGTCAGCCCCAGCATTTT. Translation: CASSSNQEPRGPSQPQHF.

V gene TRBV7-9 combines with J gene TRBJ2-5, with D possibly matching TRBD2 (5 bases). This CDR3 is built from 15 residues. Germline CDR1 is SEHNR and CDR2 is FQNEAQ (reference sequence). Trimming took 4 bases from V and 4 from J, leaving 16 bases between them. DNA of the CDR3: TGTGCCAGCAGCTCAACTAGACTGGGTTTAGAGACCCAGTACTTC. This gives the protein CASSSTRLGLETQYF.